Included here is one T cell receptor (beta chain) sequence, with context. Its specificity is not known. These data are taken from a study of CD8+CD57+ T cells in acquired aplastic anemia. Study background: Sorting CD4+ and CD8+ cells gave DNA averaging around 3 ug. Findings and limits, study-wide: Approximately 30 was the count of CD8+ CDR3 sequences that patients shared with controls. CD8+ Simpson's diversity showed no significant patient-control difference.

Selection for sequencing was limited to patients who had shown CD8+CD57+ cell expansion by flow cytometry. Each patient had severe acquired aplastic anemia. Trimming removed 2 bases at V and 0 bases at J, with 13 bases between. CDR3 length: 17 residues. Germline V gives CDR1 SGHTA, CDR2 FQGNSA. Using genomic DNA as the template, TCR beta VDJ and CDR3 profiling was carried out. MiXCR was run by TCRdb on the reads, yielding one entry per CDR3 protein. The sample comprises roughly 200,000 distinct CDR3 sequences, 55% to 65% of which are singletons, and under 60% rests with the top ten. The clonotype was recovered from a human donor with aplastic anemia. The chain uses TRBV7-2 and TRBJ2-2, with a weak D call TRBD2 (7 bases). The sequenced material came from sorted CD4+, CD8+, or CD8+CD57+ T cells (not recorded which) from PBMCs. CDR3 sequence: CASSLSRGGPNTGELFF. The CDR3 DNA follows: TGTGCCAGCAGCTTATCGAGGGGGGGGCCGAACACCGGGGAGCTGTTTTTT.